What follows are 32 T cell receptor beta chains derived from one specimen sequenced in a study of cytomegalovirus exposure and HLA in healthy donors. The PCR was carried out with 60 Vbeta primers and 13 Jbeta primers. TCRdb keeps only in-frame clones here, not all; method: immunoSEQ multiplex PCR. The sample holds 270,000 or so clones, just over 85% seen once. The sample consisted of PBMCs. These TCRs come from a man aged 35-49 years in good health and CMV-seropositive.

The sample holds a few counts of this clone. The CDR3 reads CASSRTSGSSYEQYF. The CDR3 region has the DNA TGCGCCAGCAGCCGGACTAGCGGGAGCTCCTACGAGCAGTACTTC. This chain uses TRBV5-1 with TRBJ2-7, with 13 bases matching TRBD2. The V gene's germline CDR1 is SGHRS and CDR2 YFSETQ. V lost 4 bases to trimming and J lost 0 bases; unmatched junction nucleotides: 1. CDR3 length: 15 amino acids.

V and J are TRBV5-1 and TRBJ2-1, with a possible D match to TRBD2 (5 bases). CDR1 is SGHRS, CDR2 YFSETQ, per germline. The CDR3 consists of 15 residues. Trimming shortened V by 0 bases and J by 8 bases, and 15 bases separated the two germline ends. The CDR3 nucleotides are TGCGCCAGCAGCTTGGCCGGGGTGAGGTTAGATGAGCAGTTCTTC. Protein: CASSLAGVRLDEQFF.

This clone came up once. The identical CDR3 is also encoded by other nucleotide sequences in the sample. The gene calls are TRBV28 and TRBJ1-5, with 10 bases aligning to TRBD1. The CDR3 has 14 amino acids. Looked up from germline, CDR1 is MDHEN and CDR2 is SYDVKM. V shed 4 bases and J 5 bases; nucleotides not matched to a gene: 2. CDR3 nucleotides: TGTGCCAGCAGTTCGGGACAGGGGCATCAGCCCCAGCATTTT. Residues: CASSSGQGHQPQHF. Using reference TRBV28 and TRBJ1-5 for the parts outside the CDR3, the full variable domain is DVKVTQSSRYLVKRTGEKVFLECVQDMDHENMFWYRQDPGLGLRLIYFSYDVKMKEKGDIPEGYSVSREKKERFSLILESASTNQTSMYLCASSSGQGHQPQHFGDGTRLSIL.

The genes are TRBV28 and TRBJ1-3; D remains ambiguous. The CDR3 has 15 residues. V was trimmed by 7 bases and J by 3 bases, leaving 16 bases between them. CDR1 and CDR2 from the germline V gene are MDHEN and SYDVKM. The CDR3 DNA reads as TGTGCCAGCACCTCTCCCCGCAGGCATGGAAACACCATATATTTT. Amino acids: CASTSPRRHGNTIYF. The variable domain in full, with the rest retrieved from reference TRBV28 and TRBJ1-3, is DVKVTQSSRYLVKRTGEKVFLECVQDMDHENMFWYRQDPGLGLRLIYFSYDVKMKEKGDIPEGYSVSREKKERFSLILESASTNQTSMYLCASTSPRRHGNTIYFGEGSWLTVV.

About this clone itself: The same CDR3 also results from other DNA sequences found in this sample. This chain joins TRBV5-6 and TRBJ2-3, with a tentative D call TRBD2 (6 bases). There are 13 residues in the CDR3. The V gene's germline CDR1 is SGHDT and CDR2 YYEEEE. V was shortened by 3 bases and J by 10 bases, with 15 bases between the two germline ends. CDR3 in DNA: TGTGCCAGCAGCTCGACCACTCCGGGGGCGCAGTATTTT. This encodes CASSSTTPGAQYF.

The CDR3 sequence is CASSHPGSPYEQYF. The CDR3 region has the DNA TGTGCCAGCAGCCATCCCGGGAGCCCCTACGAGCAGTACTTC. The chain is built from TRBV4-2 and TRBJ2-7; tentatively, D is TRBD2 (6 bases). The CDR3 is 14 residues long. Germline V gene lookup returns CDR1 LGHNA and CDR2 YNFKEQ. V was cut by 3 bases and J by 2 bases, with 11 bases left in between.

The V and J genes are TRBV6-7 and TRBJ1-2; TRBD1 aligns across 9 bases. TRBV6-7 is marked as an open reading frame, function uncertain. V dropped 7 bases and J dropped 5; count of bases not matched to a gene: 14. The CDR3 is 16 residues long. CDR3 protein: CASIPTRGQGEYGYTF. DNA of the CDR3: TGTGCCAGCATCCCAACTCGGGGACAGGGCGAATATGGCTACACCTTC.

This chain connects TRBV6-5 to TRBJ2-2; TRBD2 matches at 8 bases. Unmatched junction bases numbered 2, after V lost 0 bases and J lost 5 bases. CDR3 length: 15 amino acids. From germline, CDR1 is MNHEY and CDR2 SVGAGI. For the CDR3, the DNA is TGTGCCAGCAGTTACTCTACGGGAGGGACCGGGGAGCTGTTTTTT. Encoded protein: CASSYSTGGTGELFF.

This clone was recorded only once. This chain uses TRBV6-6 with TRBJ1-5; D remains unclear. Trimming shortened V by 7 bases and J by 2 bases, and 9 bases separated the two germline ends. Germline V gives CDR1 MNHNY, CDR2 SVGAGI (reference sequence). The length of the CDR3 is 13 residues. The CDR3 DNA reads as TGTGCCAGCACGGGTCTGGGCAATCAGCCCCAGCATTTT. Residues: CASTGLGNQPQHF.

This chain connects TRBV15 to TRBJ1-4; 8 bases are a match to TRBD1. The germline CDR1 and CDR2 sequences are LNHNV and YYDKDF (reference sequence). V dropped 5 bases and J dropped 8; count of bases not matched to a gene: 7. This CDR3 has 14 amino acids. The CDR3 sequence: CATSVGQGFEKLFF. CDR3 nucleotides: TGTGCCACCAGCGTAGGACAGGGCTTCGAAAAACTGTTTTTT.

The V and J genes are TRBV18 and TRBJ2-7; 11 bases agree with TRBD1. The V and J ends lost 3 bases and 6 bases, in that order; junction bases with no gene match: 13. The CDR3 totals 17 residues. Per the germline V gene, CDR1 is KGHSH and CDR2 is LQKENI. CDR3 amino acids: CASSPGLPGTGGAEQYF. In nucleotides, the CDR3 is TGTGCCAGCTCACCGGGGCTCCCGGGGACAGGGGGGGCCGAGCAGTACTTC.

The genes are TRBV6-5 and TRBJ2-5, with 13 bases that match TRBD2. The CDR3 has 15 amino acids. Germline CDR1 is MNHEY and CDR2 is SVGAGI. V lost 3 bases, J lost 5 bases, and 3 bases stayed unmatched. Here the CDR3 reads CASSYGTSGEETQYF. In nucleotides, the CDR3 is TGTGCCAGCAGTTATGGGACTAGCGGGGAGGAGACCCAGTACTTC.

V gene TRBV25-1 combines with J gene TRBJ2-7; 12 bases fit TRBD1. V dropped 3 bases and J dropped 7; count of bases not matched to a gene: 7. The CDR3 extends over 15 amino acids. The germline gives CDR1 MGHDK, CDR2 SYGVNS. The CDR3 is CASSDLGTGGGEQYF. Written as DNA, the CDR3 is TGTGCCAGCAGTGACCTTGGGACAGGGGGCGGAGAGCAGTACTTC.

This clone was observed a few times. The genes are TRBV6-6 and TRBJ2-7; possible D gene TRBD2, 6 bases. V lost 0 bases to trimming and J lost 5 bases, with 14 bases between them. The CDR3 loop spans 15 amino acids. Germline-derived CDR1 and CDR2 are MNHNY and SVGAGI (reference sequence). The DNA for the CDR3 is TGTGCCAGCAGTTACTCGACCGGAGGGGCCCACGAGCAGTACTTC. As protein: CASSYSTGGAHEQYF.

Here the CDR3 DNA reads TGTGCCAGCAGCTTGCGACTAGCGGGGGGAAAAGATACGCAGTATTTT. Its protein product is CASSLRLAGGKDTQYF. The rearrangement links TRBV11-3 to TRBJ2-3, with 13 bases aligning to TRBD2. Trimming removed 3 bases from V and 5 bases from J; junction bases left unmatched: 5. The germline V gene encodes CDR1 SGHNT and CDR2 YENEEA. The CDR3 sequence is 16 residues long.

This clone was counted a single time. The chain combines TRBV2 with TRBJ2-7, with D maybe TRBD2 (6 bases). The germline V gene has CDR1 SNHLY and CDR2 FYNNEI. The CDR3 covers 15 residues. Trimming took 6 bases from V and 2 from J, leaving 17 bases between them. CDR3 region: CASSGDWRDPYEQYF. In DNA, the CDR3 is TGTGCCAGCAGCGGGGACTGGCGGGACCCCTACGAGCAGTACTTC.

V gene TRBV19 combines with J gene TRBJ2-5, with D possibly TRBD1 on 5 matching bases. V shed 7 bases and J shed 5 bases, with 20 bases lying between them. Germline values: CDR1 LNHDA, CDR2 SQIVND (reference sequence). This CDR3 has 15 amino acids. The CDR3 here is CASTPGRGPEETQYF. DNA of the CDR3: TGTGCCAGTACCCCAGGAAGGGGCCCTGAGGAGACCCAGTACTTC.

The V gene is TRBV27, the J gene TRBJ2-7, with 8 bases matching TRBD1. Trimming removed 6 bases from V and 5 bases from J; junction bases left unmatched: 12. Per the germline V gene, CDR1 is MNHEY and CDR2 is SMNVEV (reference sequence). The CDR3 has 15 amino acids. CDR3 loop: CASRRTGNLDDEQYF. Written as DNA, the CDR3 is TGTGCCAGCAGGAGGACAGGGAATCTAGACGACGAGCAGTACTTC.

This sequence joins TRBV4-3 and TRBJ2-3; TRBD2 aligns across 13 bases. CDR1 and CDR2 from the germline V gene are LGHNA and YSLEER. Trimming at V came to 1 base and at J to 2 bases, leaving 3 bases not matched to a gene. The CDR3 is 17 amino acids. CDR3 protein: CASSQGGLAGITDTQYF. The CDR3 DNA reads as TGCGCCAGCAGCCAAGGGGGACTAGCGGGGATCACAGATACGCAGTATTTT.

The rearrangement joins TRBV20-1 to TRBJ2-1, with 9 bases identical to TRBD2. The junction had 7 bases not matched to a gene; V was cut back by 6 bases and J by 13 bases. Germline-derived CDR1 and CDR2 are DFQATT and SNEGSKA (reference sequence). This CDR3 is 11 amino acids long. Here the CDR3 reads CSAGGTSLQFF. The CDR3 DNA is TGCAGTGCAGGTGGGACTAGCCTACAGTTCTTC.

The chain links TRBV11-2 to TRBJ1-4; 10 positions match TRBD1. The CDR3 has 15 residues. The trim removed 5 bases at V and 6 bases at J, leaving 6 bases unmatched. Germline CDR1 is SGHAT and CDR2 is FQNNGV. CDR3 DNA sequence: TGTGCCAGCAGCCAACCGACAGGGGGCGATGAAAAACTGTTTTTT. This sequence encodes CASSQPTGGDEKLFF.

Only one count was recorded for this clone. The CDR3 DNA reads TGTGCCAGCAGCGCCCCGGGACTAGCGACTACTGAGCAGTACTTC. The encoded protein is CASSAPGLATTEQYF. J is TRBJ2-7 and V is TRBV9; 10 bases align to TRBD2. Germline lookup yields CDR1 SGDLS and CDR2 YYNGEE. CDR3 length equals 15 residues. V shed 3 bases and J 7 bases; nucleotides not matched to a gene: 10. Full variable domain (rest looked up from reference TRBV9 and TRBJ2-7): DSGVTQTPKHLITATGQRVTLRCSPRSGDLSVYWYQQSLDQGLQFLIQYYNGEERAKGNILERFSAQQFPDLHSELNLSSLELGDSALYFCASSAPGLATTEQYFGPGTRLTVT.

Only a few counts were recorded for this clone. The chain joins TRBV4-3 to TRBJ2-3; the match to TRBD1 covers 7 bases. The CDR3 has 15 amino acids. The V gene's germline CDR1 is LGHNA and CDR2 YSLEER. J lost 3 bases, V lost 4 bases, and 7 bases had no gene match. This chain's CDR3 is CASSPIGGWTDTQYF. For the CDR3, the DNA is TGCGCCAGCAGCCCTATAGGGGGCTGGACAGATACGCAGTATTTT.

The CDR3 sequence: CASSPEVVTGIYYGYTF. The CDR3 bases are TGTGCCAGCAGCCCTGAGGTGGTTACCGGAATTTACTATGGCTACACCTTC. The chain couples TRBV5-6 to TRBJ1-2; no clear D. Trimming left V 4 bases short and J 3 bases short, with 22 bases between. This CDR3 contains 17 residues. Germline lookup yields CDR1 SGHDT and CDR2 YYEEEE.

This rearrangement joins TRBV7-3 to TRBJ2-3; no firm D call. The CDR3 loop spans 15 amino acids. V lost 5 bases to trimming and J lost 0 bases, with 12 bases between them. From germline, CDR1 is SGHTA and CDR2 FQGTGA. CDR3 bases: TGTGCCAGCAGCCGGTTGGTTGTGAGCACAGATACGCAGTATTTT. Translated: CASSRLVVSTDTQYF.

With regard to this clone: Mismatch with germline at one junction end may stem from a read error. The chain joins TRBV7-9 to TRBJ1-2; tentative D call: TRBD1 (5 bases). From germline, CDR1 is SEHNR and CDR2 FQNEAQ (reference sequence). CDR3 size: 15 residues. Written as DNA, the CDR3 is TGTTCCAGCAGCTCAGGGCGACAACCTAACTATGGCTACACCTTC. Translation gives CSSSSGRQPNYGYTF.

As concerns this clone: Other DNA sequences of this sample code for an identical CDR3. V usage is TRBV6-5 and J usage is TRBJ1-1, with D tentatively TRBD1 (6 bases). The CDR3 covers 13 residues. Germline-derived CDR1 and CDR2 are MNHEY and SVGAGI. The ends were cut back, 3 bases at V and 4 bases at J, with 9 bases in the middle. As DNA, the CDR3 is TGTGCCAGCAGTTATGAAGGGGGCACTGAAGCTTTCTTT. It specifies CASSYEGGTEAFF.

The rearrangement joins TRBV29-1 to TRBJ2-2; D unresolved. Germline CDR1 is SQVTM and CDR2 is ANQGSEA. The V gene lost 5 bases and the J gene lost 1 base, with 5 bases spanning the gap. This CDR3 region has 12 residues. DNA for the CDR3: TGCAGCGTTAGGAGGAACACCGGGGAGCTGTTTTTT. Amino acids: CSVRRNTGELFF.

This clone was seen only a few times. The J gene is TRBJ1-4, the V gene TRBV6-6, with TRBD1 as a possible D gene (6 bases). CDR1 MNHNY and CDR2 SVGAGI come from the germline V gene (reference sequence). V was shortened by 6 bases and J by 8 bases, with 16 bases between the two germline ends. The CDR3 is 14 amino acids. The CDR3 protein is CASRGGGGEEKLFF. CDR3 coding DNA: TGTGCCAGCAGGGGGGGAGGGGGAGAAGAAAAACTGTTTTTT.

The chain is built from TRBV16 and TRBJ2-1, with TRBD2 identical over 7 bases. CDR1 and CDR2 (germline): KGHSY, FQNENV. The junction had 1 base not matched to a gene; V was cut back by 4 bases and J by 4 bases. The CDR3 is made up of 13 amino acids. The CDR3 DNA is TGTGCCAGCAGCCCGGGGGGATACAATGAGCAGTTCTTC. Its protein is CASSPGGYNEQFF. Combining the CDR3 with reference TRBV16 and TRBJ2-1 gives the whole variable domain GEEVAQTPKHLVRGEGQKAKLYCAPIKGHSYVFWYQQVLKNEFKFLISFQNENVFDETGMPKERFSAKCLPNSPCSLEIQATKLEDSAVYFCASSPGGYNEQFFGPGTRLTVL.

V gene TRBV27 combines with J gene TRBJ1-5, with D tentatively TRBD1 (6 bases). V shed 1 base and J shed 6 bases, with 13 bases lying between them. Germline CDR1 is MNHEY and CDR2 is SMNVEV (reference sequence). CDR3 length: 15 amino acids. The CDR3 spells CASSLYGRGLQPQHF. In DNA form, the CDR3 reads TGTGCCAGCAGTTTATACGGCAGGGGCCTTCAGCCCCAGCATTTT.

The DNA for the CDR3 is TGCAGCGTTGAAGATCCGGGACAGGAGGGCTACGAGCAGTACTTC. It translates to CSVEDPGQEGYEQYF. The rearrangement links TRBV29-1 to TRBJ2-7; TRBD1 agrees at 8 bases. Germline assignment: CDR1 SQVTM and CDR2 ANQGSEA. Losses at the gene ends were 0 bases for V and 3 bases for J; bases not matched to a gene: 7. The CDR3 covers 15 residues.